Listed here is a single T cell receptor beta chain. The antigen it binds to is not known. No base qualities exist here, and no much larger clone lies one base off it. The collaborating institutions used their own protocols to collect whole blood in K2EDTA tubes. For TCRbeta analysis, collaborators shipped samples as frozen whole blood, isolated PBMCs, or DNA extracted from either of those sample types. These data originate in a study of blood T cell repertoires in COVID-19 (TCRdb year 2020). About the investigation overall: The collaborator samples originated in the United States, Italy and Spain and spanned the acute and convalescent phases of COVID-19. Deeply sampled blood TCRbeta repertoires from subjects exposed to, actively infected with, or recovered from COVID-19 were included in the dataset. The material from the prospective study consisted of cDNA or gDNA derived from T cells, B-cell-depleted T cells, or PBMCs. HLA class I and class II types, where available, came from metadata supplied by the sample provider rather than from assay-based typing. The samples were drawn from two sources: the first 160 participants of the ongoing ImmuneRACE study, and over 950 subjects contributed by 6 global collaborators. Sample metadata almost always included a de-identified subject ID, COVID-19 status, age in years and sex. The repertoires were released in a freely available public database meant as a resource for research on the immune response to SARS-CoV-2.

The immunoSEQ Assay, a bias-controlled multiplex PCR, was used to amplify TCRbeta CDR3 regions from genomic DNA. The source study handled its data this way. The number of nucleated cells in each sample was estimated from the amplification of reference gene primers within the assay. To quantify the absolute abundance of each unique TCRbeta CDR3 rearrangement, sequence reads were collapsed and filtered. Productive Simpson clonality was computed per sample as the square root of Simpson's diversity index over productive rearrangements. As stored in TCRdb, this immuneACCESS dataset retains in-frame rearrangements with V and J assigned. A fraction of the clones does not appear; measured against another copy, unresolved V genes explain less than half of the discrepancy, and the remainder lacks a known reason. From that table come the V and J calls and clone size; the DNA was used to work out D and trimming. Present in this sample are approximately 180,000 clones, approximately 86% of which were seen just once. 1.6% of the sample goes to the ten largest clones.

CDR1 and CDR2 are drawn from the germline V gene (reference sequence): DFQATT, SNEGSKA. From the cysteine through the phenylalanine, the CDR3 covers 14 amino acids. The entry retains the CDR3 DNA only, 42 bases that are in frame from base 1. Here V drops 3 bases and J drops 4 bases, and the junction holds 6 bases not matched to any gene. Summary of the overall study and its limitations: How much clinical and demographic metadata was included differed by source and by participant, and the metadata was provided uncurated.

Sequenced: peripheral blood. This sequence originates from a woman between 50 and 59 years old with acute or convalescent COVID-19. The rearranged segments are TRBV20-1 and TRBJ1-5; 7 bases in between match TRBD1. The CDR3 is CSASGGTENQPQHF. The DNA is as follows: TGCAGTGCTAGTGGGGGGACAGAAAATCAGCCCCAGCATTTT.